Listed here are 28 T cell receptor beta chains from one sample, sequenced in a study of blood T cell repertoires in COVID-19. Repertoires were generated with immunoSEQ multiplex PCR, while TCRdb's copy carries only in-frame clones and drops some. The table includes some 70,000 clones, roughly 84% detected once. Sequenced: peripheral blood. These TCRs come from a man aged 50-59 years with active COVID-19.

The chain recombines TRBV14 with TRBJ1-1; maybe TRBD1 (6 bases). V shed 5 bases and J shed 0 bases, with 10 bases lying between them. CDR1 SGHDN and CDR2 FVKESK come from the germline V gene. The CDR3 runs to 14 residues. The CDR3 nucleotides read TGTGCCAGCAGCAACCCAGGGGTGAACACTGAAGCTTTCTTT. Translated, it gives CASSNPGVNTEAFF.

The chain is built from TRBV24-1 and TRBJ2-7; TRBD1 aligns across 7 bases. The trim removed 4 bases at V and 3 bases at J, leaving 5 bases unmatched. CDR1 and CDR2 from the germline V gene are KGHDR and SFDVKD. The CDR3 is 14 amino acids. As DNA, the CDR3 is TGTGCCACCAGTGAAGGGGGCAGGTTCTACGAGCAGTACGTC. Its translation is CATSEGGRFYEQYV.

This chain joins TRBV11-2 and TRBJ2-1; D gene ambiguous. V was pared by 5 bases and J by 0 bases, with 11 bases between. Germline values: CDR1 SGHAT, CDR2 FQNNGV. The CDR3 spans 15 residues. CDR3 bases: TGTGCCAGCAGCGCCGATCCCAGCTCCTACAATGAGCAGTTCTTC. As protein: CASSADPSSYNEQFF.

This sequence joins TRBV28 and TRBJ1-1; no firm D call. There are 11 residues in the CDR3. CDR1 and CDR2 from the germline V gene are MDHEN and SYDVKM. Trimming cost V 5 bases and J 11 bases, with 12 bases left between them. The CDR3 DNA reads as TGTGCCAGCAGTGAGACCCGGCGGGCTTTCTTT. Encoded protein: CASSETRRAFF.

This chain joins TRBV28 and TRBJ1-6; 8 positions match TRBD1. This CDR3 comprises 15 residues. CDR1 MDHEN and CDR2 SYDVKM come from the germline V gene. V shed 3 bases and J 8 bases; nucleotides not matched to a gene: 6. CDR3 DNA sequence: TGTGCCAGCAGTTTTTCAGGGGGCAGGGATTCACCCCTCCACTTT. It encodes CASSFSGGRDSPLHF.

The chain recombines TRBV7-8 with TRBJ1-4; D uncertain. V was trimmed by 5 bases and J by 5 bases, leaving 12 bases between them. This CDR3 is built from 14 residues. From germline, CDR1 is SGHVS and CDR2 FQNEAQ. The CDR3, as DNA: TGTGCCAGCAGCCCGATTAACAAAAATGAAAAACTGTTTTTT. Encoded protein: CASSPINKNEKLFF.

With regard to this clone: Distinct nucleotide sequences in the sample also encode this CDR3. V gene TRBV5-1 combines with J gene TRBJ2-5; 9 bases match TRBD2. CDR1 and CDR2 from the germline V gene are SGHRS and YFSETQ. V trimming: 0 bases; J trimming: 5 bases; junction bases outside the gene matches: 5. The CDR3 spans 15 residues. The CDR3 DNA reads as TGCGCCAGCAGCTTGGGCGGGGGGGCCTCGGAGACCCAGTACTTC. Its translation: CASSLGGGASETQYF.

This clone came up a few times. The chain combines TRBV18 with TRBJ1-6, with TRBD1 as a possible D gene (5 bases). The CDR3 has 14 residues. Germline V CDR1 and CDR2: KGHSH, LQKENI. Trimming removed 2 bases from V and 10 bases from J, with 12 bases in between. The CDR3 region is CASSPGRVGSPLHF. For the CDR3, the DNA is TGTGCCAGCTCACCAGGCAGGGTGGGATCACCCCTCCACTTT.

The chain carries TRBV5-1 and TRBJ2-4, with 8 bases aligning to TRBD2. Germline trimming cut 4 bases from V and 6 bases from J; bases unmatched to any gene: 3. Germline V lookup: CDR1 SGHRS, CDR2 YFSETQ. The CDR3 is 13 amino acids. CDR3 region: CASSPGGVNIQYF. The CDR3 nucleotides read TGCGCCAGCAGCCCCGGGGGGGTAAACATTCAGTACTTC.

The CDR3 sequence: CASRPRGQATDTQYF. Written as DNA, the CDR3 is TGTGCCAGCAGGCCTCGGGGACAGGCCACAGATACGCAGTATTTT. The rearrangement uses TRBV11-2 and TRBJ2-3; TRBD1 aligns across 8 bases. There are 15 residues in the CDR3. Germline V gene sequence: CDR1 SGHAT, CDR2 FQNNGV. V shed 6 bases and J 2 bases; nucleotides not matched to a gene: 7.

The chain has TRBV5-1 and TRBJ1-5, with 10 bases identical to TRBD1. J gave up 7 bases and V 4 bases, and 5 bases lay outside the gene matches. This CDR3 region has 14 residues. The V gene's germline CDR1 is SGHRS and CDR2 YFSETQ. The CDR3 DNA reads as TGCGCCAGCAGCCCCGGACAGGGGGAACAGCCCCAGCATTTT. It translates to CASSPGQGEQPQHF.

This rearrangement joins TRBV11-2 to TRBJ1-4; the D gene is possibly TRBD1 (5 bases). Germline CDR1 is SGHAT and CDR2 is FQNNGV. Trimming removed 5 bases at V and 3 bases at J, with 16 bases between. The CDR3 is 16 amino acids. The CDR3: CASSTLQGSPNEKLFF. DNA of the CDR3: TGTGCCAGCAGCACATTGCAGGGTTCCCCTAATGAAAAACTGTTTTTT.

The rearrangement joins TRBV9 to TRBJ2-1; TRBD2 matches 13 bases. This CDR3 is 19 amino acids long. CDR1 and CDR2 (germline): SGDLS, YYNGEE. Unmatched junction bases numbered 9, after V lost 2 bases and J lost 1 base. As DNA, the CDR3 is TGTGCCAGCAGCGTCGGGGGGACTAGCGGGGCGCTTTCCTACAATGAGCAGTTCTTC. This encodes CASSVGGTSGALSYNEQFF.

V gene TRBV27 combines with J gene TRBJ1-1; D possibly corresponds to TRBD1 (5 bases). V was trimmed by 6 bases and J by 8 bases, leaving 10 bases between them. CDR1 and CDR2 (germline): MNHEY, SMNVEV (reference sequence). The CDR3 loop spans 11 amino acids. The CDR3 reads CASRVRGEAFF. The CDR3 region has the DNA TGTGCCAGCAGGGTCCGGGGGGAAGCTTTCTTT.

This clone was recorded once. The chain has TRBV29-1 and TRBJ1-1; D remains unclear. Trimming left V 7 bases short and J 11 bases short, with 23 bases between. CDR1 and CDR2 from the germline V gene are SQVTM and ANQGSEA. CDR3 length: 13 residues. CDR3 region: CSAARAGDGAAFF. Here the CDR3 DNA reads TGCAGCGCCGCAAGGGCCGGGGATGGTGCGGCTTTCTTT. Combining the CDR3 with reference TRBV29-1 and TRBJ1-1 gives the whole variable domain SAVISQKPSRDICQRGTSLTIQCQVDSQVTMMFWYRQQPGQSLTLIATANQGSEATYESGFVIDKFPISRPNLTFSTLTVSNMSPEDSSIYLCSAARAGDGAAFFGQGTRLTVV.

This clone appeared a few times. The J gene is TRBJ2-1, the V gene TRBV19, with 7 positions matching TRBD2. Trimming took 7 bases from V and 7 from J; bases not matched to a gene: 10. CDR1 is LNHDA, CDR2 SQIVND, per germline (reference sequence). The CDR3 is made up of 14 amino acids. The CDR3 region has the DNA TGTGCCAGTACGGCCCCGACTAGCACAAATGAGCAGTTCTTC. The encoded protein is CASTAPTSTNEQFF.

The chain has TRBV14 and TRBJ1-2; 7 positions agree with TRBD1. The CDR3 is 13 residues long. Per germline, CDR1 SGHDN and CDR2 FVKESK. With 4 bases clipped from V and 4 bases from J, the junction kept 3 bases outside the gene matches. For the CDR3, the DNA is TGTGCCAGCAGCCGGGGACAGACCTATGGCTACACCTTC. Residues: CASSRGQTYGYTF.

The J gene is TRBJ1-6, the V gene TRBV6-5; 8 bases are a match to TRBD1. CDR3 length: 14 amino acids. J gave up 8 bases and V 4 bases, and 4 bases lay outside the gene matches. Germline values: CDR1 MNHEY, CDR2 SVGAGI. The chain's CDR3 is CASSFDRGDSPLHF. The CDR3 region has the DNA TGTGCCAGCAGTTTCGACAGGGGAGATTCACCCCTCCACTTT.

The V call is TRBV5-1, the J call TRBJ1-1, with D perhaps matching TRBD1 (5 bases). CDR1 SGHRS and CDR2 YFSETQ come from the germline V gene. The V end was cut by 1 base, the J end by 2 bases, with 9 bases between. CDR3 length equals 14 residues. The CDR3 sequence: CASSLTQVNTEAFF. Here the CDR3 DNA reads TGCGCCAGCAGCTTGACACAGGTTAACACTGAAGCTTTCTTT. The whole variable domain, filled in from reference TRBV5-1 and TRBJ1-1, reads KAGVTQTPRYLIKTRGQQVTLSCSPISGHRSVSWYQQTPGQGLQFLFEYFSETQRNKGNFPGRFSGRQFSNSRSEMNVSTLELGDSALYLCASSLTQVNTEAFFGQGTRLTVV.

Turning to this clone: The same CDR3 is also encoded by other DNA sequences in this sample. The chain carries TRBV2 and TRBJ2-2; TRBD1 agrees at 7 bases. The germline V gene encodes CDR1 SNHLY and CDR2 FYNNEI. The CDR3 extends over 14 amino acids. With 6 bases clipped from V and 3 bases from J, the junction kept 4 bases outside the gene matches. CDR3 in DNA: TGTGCCAGCAGCGACAGGGAATACACCGGGGAGCTGTTTTTT. This translates into CASSDREYTGELFF.

This sequence joins TRBV11-2 and TRBJ2-1; TRBD2 matches at 8 bases. The length of the CDR3 is 15 residues. J lost 7 bases, V lost 0 bases, and 5 bases had no gene match. CDR1 SGHAT and CDR2 FQNNGV come from the germline V gene. CDR3 in amino acids: CASSLDPSGRNEQFF. In DNA, the CDR3 is TGTGCCAGCAGCTTAGATCCCAGCGGGAGAAATGAGCAGTTCTTC.

The gene calls are TRBV6-5 and TRBJ1-3, with 7 bases lining up with TRBD1. With 6 bases clipped from V and 0 bases from J, the junction kept 2 bases outside the gene matches. CDR3 length: 14 amino acids. Germline values: CDR1 MNHEY, CDR2 SVGAGI. CDR3 protein: CASSEGASGNTIYF. The CDR3, as DNA: TGTGCCAGCAGCGAGGGGGCCTCTGGAAACACCATATATTTT.

The V and J genes are TRBV5-4 and TRBJ1-4, with D maybe TRBD1 (6 bases). Trimming removed 5 bases from V and 1 base from J, with 9 bases in between. The CDR3 runs to 14 residues. In germline, CDR1 is SGHNT, CDR2 YYREEE (reference sequence). CDR3 residues: CASSQGGTNEKLFF. The CDR3 region has the DNA TGTGCCAGCAGTCAAGGGGGAACTAATGAAAAACTGTTTTTT.

V is TRBV9 and J is TRBJ1-6; the D is unclear. Trimming took 4 bases from V and 5 from J, leaving 10 bases between them. CDR3 length equals 14 residues. The germline V gene has CDR1 SGDLS and CDR2 YYNGEE. CDR3 in amino acids: CASSTRQDNSPLHF. For the CDR3, the DNA is TGTGCCAGCAGCACCCGACAAGATAATTCACCCCTCCACTTT.

The gene calls are TRBV18 and TRBJ1-2, with a weak D call TRBD1 (5 bases). The CDR3 contains 13 residues. Looked up from germline, CDR1 is KGHSH and CDR2 is LQKENI. V lost 3 bases and J lost 8, with 13 bases in between. The chain's CDR3 is CASSPDGAGGYTF. DNA of the CDR3: TGTGCCAGCTCACCCGACGGAGCAGGGGGCTACACCTTC. The full variable domain, completed using reference TRBV18 and TRBJ1-2, is NAGVMQNPRHLVRRRGQEARLRCSPMKGHSHVYWYRQLPEEGLKFMVYLQKENIIDESGMPKERFSAEFPKEGPSILRIQQVVRGDSAAYFCASSPDGAGGYTFGSGTRLTVV.

The chain joins TRBV10-3 to TRBJ1-4, with TRBD1 identical over 9 bases. V lost 6 bases to trimming and J lost 8 bases; unmatched junction nucleotides: 10. CDR1 ENHRY and CDR2 SYGVKD come from the germline V gene. This CDR3 region has 15 residues. CDR3 in amino acids: CAIRDSDRGGEKLFF. The CDR3 nucleotides read TGTGCCATCAGAGATTCGGACAGGGGTGGGGAAAAACTGTTTTTT.

This clone came up once. J is TRBJ2-3 and V is TRBV3-1 (or the pseudogene TRBV3-2); D may be TRBD1 or TRBD2 (9 bases each). This CDR3 is 19 amino acids long. Germline-derived CDR1 and CDR2 are LGHDT and YNNKEL (reference sequence). The germline V and J ends were trimmed by 4 bases and 4 bases, with 27 bases remaining between them. The CDR3 loop is CASSPGQGFAGGPADTQYF. The CDR3 DNA sequence: TGTGCCAGCAGCCCAGGACAGGGGTTTGCGGGGGGGCCGGCAGATACGCAGTATTTT.

The rearrangement links TRBV2 to TRBJ1-2, with D uncertain. V was pared by 4 bases and J by 5 bases, with 32 bases between. Germline V lookup: CDR1 SNHLY, CDR2 FYNNEI. This CDR3 contains 20 residues. The CDR3 DNA is TGTGCCAGCAGTGGCCGGGCGCGGGGTACTGGATTGACCCGCGGGTATGGCTACACCTTC. As protein: CASSGRARGTGLTRGYGYTF.